This TCR beta chain emerged from a study of patients and donors after allogeneic stem cell transplantation. TCRdb called the RT-PCR reads again in MiXCR, with one record for every CDR3 protein. Here the sample spans over 150,000 distinct CDR3 sequences, more than 35% being singletons. CDR1 MNHEY and CDR2 SMNVEV come from the germline V gene (reference sequence). The CDR3 covers 14 residues. With 5 bases removed from V and 4 bases from J, the gap between germline ends came to 14 bases. Source material: blood, either unsorted or a sorted T cell fraction (not recorded which). The chain has TRBV27 and TRBJ1-2; tentative D call: TRBD1 (5 bases). The TCR sequence derives from a human donor who was either an allogeneic HSCT recipient or a stem cell or donor lymphocyte infusion donor (not recorded which). It is not recorded whose cells these are; they may come from a transplant donor. CDR3 coding DNA: TGTGCCAGCAGTCTACTACAGGAACCCTATGGCTACACCTTC. It specifies CASSLLQEPYGYTF.